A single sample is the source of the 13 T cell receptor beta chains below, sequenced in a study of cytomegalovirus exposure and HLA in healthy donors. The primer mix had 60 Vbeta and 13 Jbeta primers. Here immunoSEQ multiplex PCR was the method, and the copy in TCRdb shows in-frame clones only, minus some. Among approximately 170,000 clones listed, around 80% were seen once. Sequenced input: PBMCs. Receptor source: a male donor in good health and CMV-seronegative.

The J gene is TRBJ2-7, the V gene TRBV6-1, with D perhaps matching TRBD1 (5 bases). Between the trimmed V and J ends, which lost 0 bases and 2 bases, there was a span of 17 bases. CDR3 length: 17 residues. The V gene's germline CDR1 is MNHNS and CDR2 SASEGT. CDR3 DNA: TGTGCCAGCAGTGAAGCGGCTAAGGGGATTCCTACCTACGAGCAGTACTTC. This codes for CASSEAAKGIPTYEQYF.

CDR3 in amino acids: CASRPGITGELFF. The CDR3 DNA sequence: TGTGCCAGCAGGCCCGGGATTACCGGGGAGCTGTTTTTT. The chain joins TRBV9 to TRBJ2-2, with TRBD2 as a possible D gene (5 bases). The CDR3 spans 13 residues. Deletions cut 5 bases from V and 5 bases from J, with 10 bases between. The germline V gene has CDR1 SGDLS and CDR2 YYNGEE.

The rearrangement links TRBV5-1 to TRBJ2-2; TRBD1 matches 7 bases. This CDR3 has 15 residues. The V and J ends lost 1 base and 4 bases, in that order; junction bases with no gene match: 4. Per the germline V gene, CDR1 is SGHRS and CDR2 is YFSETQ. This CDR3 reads CASSLKSGGTGELFF. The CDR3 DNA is TGCGCCAGCAGCTTGAAATCAGGGGGCACCGGGGAGCTGTTTTTT.

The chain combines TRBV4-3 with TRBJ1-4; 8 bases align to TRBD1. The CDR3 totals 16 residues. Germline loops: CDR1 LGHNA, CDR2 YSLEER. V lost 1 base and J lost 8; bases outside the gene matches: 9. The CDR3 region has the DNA TGCGCCAGCAGCCAAGGTAGCAGGGGGCTACAAGAAAAACTGTTTTTT. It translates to CASSQGSRGLQEKLFF.

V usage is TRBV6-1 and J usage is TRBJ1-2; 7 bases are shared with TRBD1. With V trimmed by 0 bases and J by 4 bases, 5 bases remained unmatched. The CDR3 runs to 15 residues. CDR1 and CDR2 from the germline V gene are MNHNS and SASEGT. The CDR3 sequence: CASSEAAGGTYGYTF. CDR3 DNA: TGTGCCAGCAGTGAAGCGGCAGGGGGAACCTATGGCTACACCTTC.

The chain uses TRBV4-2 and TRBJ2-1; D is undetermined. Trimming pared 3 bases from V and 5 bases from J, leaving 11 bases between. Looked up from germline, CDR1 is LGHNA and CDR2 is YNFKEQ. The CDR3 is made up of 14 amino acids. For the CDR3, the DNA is TGTGCCAGCAGCCAGGCCGACTTAGACAATGAGCAGTTCTTC. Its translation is CASSQADLDNEQFF.

CDR3 nucleotide sequence: TGTGCCAGCAGTGAAGCGGCGGGTGGCGCGGGGTACGAGCAGTACTTC. Amino acids: CASSEAAGGAGYEQYF. The J gene is TRBJ2-7, the V gene TRBV6-1, with D perhaps matching TRBD2 (6 bases). There are 16 residues in the CDR3. Trimming took 0 bases from V and 4 from J, leaving 16 bases between them. Germline CDR1 MNHNS, CDR2 SASEGT.

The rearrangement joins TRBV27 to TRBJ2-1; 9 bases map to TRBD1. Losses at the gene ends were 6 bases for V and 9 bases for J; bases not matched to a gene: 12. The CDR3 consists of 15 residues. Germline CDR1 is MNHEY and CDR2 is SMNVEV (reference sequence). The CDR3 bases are TGTGCCAGCAGCAAAAGATGGGACAGGGAAAGTGAGCAGTTCTTC. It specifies CASSKRWDRESEQFF.

The CDR3 bases are TGTGCCAGCAGTTTAGACAGGAATTCACCCCTCCACTTT. Translating gives CASSLDRNSPLHF. V usage is TRBV27 and J usage is TRBJ1-6; tentative D call: TRBD1 (6 bases). Germline CDR1 reads MNHEY; CDR2 reads SMNVEV (reference sequence). The CDR3 runs 13 residues. Trimming removed 2 bases at V and 7 bases at J, with 6 bases between.

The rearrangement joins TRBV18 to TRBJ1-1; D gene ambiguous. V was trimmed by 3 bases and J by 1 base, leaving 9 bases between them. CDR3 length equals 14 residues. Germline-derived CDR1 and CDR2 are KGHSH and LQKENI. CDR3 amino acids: CASSPDGGNTEAFF. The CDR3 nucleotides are TGTGCCAGCTCACCGGACGGAGGGAACACTGAAGCTTTCTTT.

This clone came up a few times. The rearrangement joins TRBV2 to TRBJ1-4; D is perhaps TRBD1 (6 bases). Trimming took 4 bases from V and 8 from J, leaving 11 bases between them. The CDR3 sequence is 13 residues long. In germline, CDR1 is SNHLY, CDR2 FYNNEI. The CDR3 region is CASSGRQAEKLFF. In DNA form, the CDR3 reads TGTGCCAGCAGTGGACGACAGGCCGAAAAACTGTTTTTT.

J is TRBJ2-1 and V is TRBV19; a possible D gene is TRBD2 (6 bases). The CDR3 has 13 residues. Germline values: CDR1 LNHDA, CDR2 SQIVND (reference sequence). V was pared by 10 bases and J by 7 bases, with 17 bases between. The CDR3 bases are TGTGCCACCACAGGCGGGGCTCGGAATGAGCAGTTCTTC. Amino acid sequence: CATTGGARNEQFF.

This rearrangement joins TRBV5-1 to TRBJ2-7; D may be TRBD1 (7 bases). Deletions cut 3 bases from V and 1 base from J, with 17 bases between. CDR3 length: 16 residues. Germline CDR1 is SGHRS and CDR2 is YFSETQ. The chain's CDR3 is CASSSLPQGGSYEQYF. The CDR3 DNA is TGCGCCAGCAGCTCCCTTCCGCAGGGGGGATCCTACGAGCAGTACTTC.